The clone carrying this T cell receptor beta chain was detected only a few times. These data originate in a study of spatial heterogeneity in lung cancer. Germline V gene lookup returns CDR1 MNHEY and CDR2 SVGEGT. The V end lost 3 bases, the J end lost 12 bases, and 24 bases lay between the germline ends. The CDR3 runs 16 residues. Specified time point: sample taken at primary tumor resection. A single record per CDR3 protein comes from TCRdb applying MiXCR to the 5' RACE reads. The data contain about 92,000 distinct CDR3 sequences, more than 10% of them singletons. The chain couples TRBV6-2 or TRBV6-3 to TRBJ2-1; either TRBD1 or TRBD2 may supply D (5 bases each). This sequence originates from a male donor with early-stage non-small cell lung cancer. The sample consisted of PBMCs, taken at surgery. The CDR3 loop is CASSYGTDYYLPGQFF. In DNA form, the CDR3 reads TGTGCCAGCAGTTATGGGACGGATTACTACCTACCTGGGCAGTTCTTC.